This T cell receptor beta chain appears in the sequencing data of a study of T cell responses to AZD1222 COVID-19 vaccine (dated by TCRdb to the early 2020s). For the wider study: AZD1222 recipients whose second dose came at about 4 weeks and those whose second dose came at about 12 weeks were combined into one group, since spike-specific TCR depth and breadth did not differ between the two schedules. TCR sequencing covered more than 230 trial participants: 200 to 210 given two doses of AZD1222 and approximately 25 given two doses of MenACWY control vaccine. Trial participants were enrolled into age subgroups of 18-55, 56-69 and 70-plus years, which contained around 150, 29 and 61 TCR-sequenced participants, respectively.

The time point label, read with the paper, signifies: baseline before first vaccination. Vaccinee samples were obtained from the UK trials COV001 and COV002, which included a single-blind randomized controlled phase 2/3 trial of AZD1222 (ChAdOx1 nCoV-19) in healthy adults. For TCRbeta chain sequencing, PBMC samples from trial participants were taken at day 0 and at day 28 after the second dose. The CDR3 regions of human TCRbeta chains were analyzed by immunosequencing. The authors processed their data as follows. Repertoire TCRs were matched against a reference library of SARS-CoV-2-specific TCRs generated with the MIRA antigen-specificity platform. Breadth meant the fraction of unique TCRs that were SARS-CoV-2-associated, whereas depth meant the fraction of total T cells that were SARS-CoV-2-associated. Using the MIRA data, each spike-specific TCR was mapped to the spike region that the TCR reacts to and placed in a CD4 or CD8 class. Log10-transformed breadth and depth values were compared by one-way ANOVA with Sidak's multiple comparisons tests. What TCRdb holds here is the immuneACCESS table cut down to in-frame rearrangements. Part of the clones is not present; checked against another copy, under half of the missing clones reflect an unresolved V gene, and the others are unexplained. V, J and clone size were drawn from that table, and D and trimming were deduced from the DNA. This sample has roughly 120,000 clones in its table, and about 90% of those were observed once. The ten largest clones represent 7.5% of the sample.

As for this clone: Which antigen it targets is not known. Within one base of it there is no much larger clone, and no base qualities were kept.

The CDR3 goes from the cysteine to the phenylalanine over 15 residues. Of all the DNA, just the CDR3 is kept, 45 bases in frame from base 1. Germline trimming: 0 bases from V, 3 bases from J; junction bases outside gene matches: 3. Taken from the germline V gene, the CDR1 and CDR2 loops are SGDLS and YYNGEE. Beyond this particular receptor, the publication reports: CD4 TCRs associated with the vaccine covered the entire spike protein, and the dominant responses were in regions 160-218 and 743-854. The 56-69-year group was small, and its depth increase did not reach significance, likely because of low power. No day 14 peak-response samples were available, so repertoires were characterized only after the peak T cell response. Reportedly, close to half of the unique spike-specific TCRs recognized epitopes lying outside the regions that are mutated in the B.1.351 and B.1.1.7 variants. Participants were mostly white British, with more females than males. The authors suggested clonal diversity may have been underestimated. Only five to seven AZD1222 recipients were SARS-CoV-2 seropositive at baseline, limiting conclusions about previously exposed vaccinees. After two AZD1222 doses, both the breadth and the depth of spike-specific TCRs were significantly higher than at day 0 and than in MenACWY recipients.

Sequencing used peripheral blood, obtained on day 0 of AZD1222 vaccination. Recombination connected TRBV9 to TRBJ2-1, and TRBD2 matches 7 of the central bases. The TCR sequence derives from an adult in good health. DNA sequence: TGTGCCAGCAGCGTAGACGGGAGGTACTACAATGAGCAGTTCTTC. It specifies CASSVDGRYYNEQFF. Where the CDR3 stops, the reference TRBV9 and TRBJ2-1 genes take over; the full variable domain is DSGVTQTPKHLITATGQRVTLRCSPRSGDLSVYWYQQSLDQGLQFLIQYYNGEERAKGNILERFSAQQFPDLHSELNLSSLELGDSALYFCASSVDGRYYNEQFFGPGTRLTVL.